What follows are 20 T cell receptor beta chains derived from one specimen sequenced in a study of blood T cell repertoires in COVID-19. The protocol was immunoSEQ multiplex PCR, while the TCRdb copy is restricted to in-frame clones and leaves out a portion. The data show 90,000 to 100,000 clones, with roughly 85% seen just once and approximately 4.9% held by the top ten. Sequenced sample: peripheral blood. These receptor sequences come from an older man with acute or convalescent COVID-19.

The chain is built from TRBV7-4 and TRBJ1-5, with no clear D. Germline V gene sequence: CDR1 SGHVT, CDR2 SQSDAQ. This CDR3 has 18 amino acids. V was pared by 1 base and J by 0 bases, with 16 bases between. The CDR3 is CASSLGQRILYSNQPQHF. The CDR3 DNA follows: TGTGCCAGCAGCTTAGGGCAGCGGATCCTCTATAGCAATCAGCCCCAGCATTTT. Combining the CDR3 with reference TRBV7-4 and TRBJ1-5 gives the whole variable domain GAGVSQSPRYKVAKRGRDVALRCDSISGHVTLYWYRQTLGQGSEVLTYSQSDAQRDKSGRPSGRFSAERPERSVSTLKIQRTEQGDSAVYLCASSLGQRILYSNQPQHFGDGTRLSIL.

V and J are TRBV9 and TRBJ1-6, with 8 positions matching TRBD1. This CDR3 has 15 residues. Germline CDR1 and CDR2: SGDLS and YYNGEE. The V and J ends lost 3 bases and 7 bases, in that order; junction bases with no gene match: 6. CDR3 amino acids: CASSGVGTGNSPLHF. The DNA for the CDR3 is TGTGCCAGCAGCGGCGTAGGGACAGGAAATTCACCCCTCCACTTT.

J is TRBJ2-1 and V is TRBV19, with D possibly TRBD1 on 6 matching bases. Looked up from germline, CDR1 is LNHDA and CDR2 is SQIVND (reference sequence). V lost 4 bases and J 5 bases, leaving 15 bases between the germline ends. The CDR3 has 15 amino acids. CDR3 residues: CASSREFRGNNEQFF. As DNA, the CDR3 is TGTGCCAGTAGTAGGGAGTTCAGGGGAAACAATGAGCAGTTCTTC.

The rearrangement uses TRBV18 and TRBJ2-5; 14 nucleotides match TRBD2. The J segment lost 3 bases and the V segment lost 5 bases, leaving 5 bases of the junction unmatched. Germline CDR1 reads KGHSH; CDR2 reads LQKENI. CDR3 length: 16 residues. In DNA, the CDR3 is TGTGCCAGCTCATACGGACTAGCGGGGGGAGAAGAGACCCAGTACTTC. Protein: CASSYGLAGGEETQYF. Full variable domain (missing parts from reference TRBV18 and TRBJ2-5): NAGVMQNPRHLVRRRGQEARLRCSPMKGHSHVYWYRQLPEEGLKFMVYLQKENIIDESGMPKERFSAEFPKEGPSILRIQQVVRGDSAAYFCASSYGLAGGEETQYFGPGTRLLVL.

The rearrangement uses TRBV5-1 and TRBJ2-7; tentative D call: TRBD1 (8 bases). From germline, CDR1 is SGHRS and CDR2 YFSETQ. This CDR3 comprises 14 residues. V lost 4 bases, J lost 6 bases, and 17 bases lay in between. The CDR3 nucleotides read TGCGCCAGCAGCCCACAGGGGGGGGGCGGCGAGCAGTACGTC. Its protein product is CASSPQGGGGEQYV.

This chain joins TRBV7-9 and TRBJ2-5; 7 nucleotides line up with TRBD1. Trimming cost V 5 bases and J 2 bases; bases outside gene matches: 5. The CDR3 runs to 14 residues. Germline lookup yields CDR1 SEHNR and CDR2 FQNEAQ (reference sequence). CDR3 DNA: TGTGCCAGCAGCCTCGACAGGGTACAAGAGACCCAGTACTTC. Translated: CASSLDRVQETQYF.

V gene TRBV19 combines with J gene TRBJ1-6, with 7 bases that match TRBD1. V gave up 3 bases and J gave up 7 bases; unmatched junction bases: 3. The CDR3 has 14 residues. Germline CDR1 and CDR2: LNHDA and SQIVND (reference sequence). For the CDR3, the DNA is TGTGCCAGTAGTATCGGACAGGAGAATTCACCCCTCCACTTT. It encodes CASSIGQENSPLHF.

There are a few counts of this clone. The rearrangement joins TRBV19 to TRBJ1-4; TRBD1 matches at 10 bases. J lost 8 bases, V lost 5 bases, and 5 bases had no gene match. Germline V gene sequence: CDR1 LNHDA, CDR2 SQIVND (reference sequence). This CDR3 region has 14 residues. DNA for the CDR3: TGTGCCAGTAGTCCCGGGACAGGGGTCGAAAAACTGTTTTTT. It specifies CASSPGTGVEKLFF.

CDR3 DNA sequence: TGCGCCAGCAGTGAGGACAGGGGACAGTACTTC. Protein product: CASSEDRGQYF. V is TRBV10-2 and J is TRBJ2-7, with 8 bases fitting TRBD1. V was clipped by 2 bases and J by 10 bases; unmatched bases: 1. Germline-derived CDR1 and CDR2 are WSHSY and SAAADI. The CDR3 length is 11 residues.

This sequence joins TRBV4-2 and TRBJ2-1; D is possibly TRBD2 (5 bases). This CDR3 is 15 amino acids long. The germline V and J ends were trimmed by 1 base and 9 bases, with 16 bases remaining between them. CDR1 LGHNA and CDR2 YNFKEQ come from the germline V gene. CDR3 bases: TGTGCCAGCAGCCAAGCGGGTAGCGAGACTGGTGAGCAGTTCTTC. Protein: CASSQAGSETGEQFF.

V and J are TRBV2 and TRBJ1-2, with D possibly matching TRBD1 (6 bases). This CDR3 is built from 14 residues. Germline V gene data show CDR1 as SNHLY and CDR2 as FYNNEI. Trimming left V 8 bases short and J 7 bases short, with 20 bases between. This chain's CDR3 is CASSGATPSGGYTF. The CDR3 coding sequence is TGTGCCAGCTCAGGGGCCACTCCATCTGGTGGCTACACCTTC.

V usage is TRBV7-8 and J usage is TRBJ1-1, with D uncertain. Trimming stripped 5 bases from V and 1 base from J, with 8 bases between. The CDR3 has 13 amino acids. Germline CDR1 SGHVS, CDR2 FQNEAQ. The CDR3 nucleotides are TGTGCCAGCAGCCACGGGGAGAACACTGAAGCTTTCTTT. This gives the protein CASSHGENTEAFF.

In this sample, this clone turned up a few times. The CDR3 region is CASSEGLALSTDTQYF. CDR3 DNA sequence: TGTGCCAGCAGTGAAGGACTAGCTCTGAGCACAGATACGCAGTATTTT. V is TRBV25-1 and J is TRBJ2-3, with 8 nucleotides matching TRBD2. This CDR3 contains 16 residues. The germline gives CDR1 MGHDK, CDR2 SYGVNS. V was clipped by 2 bases and J by 0 bases; unmatched bases: 4.

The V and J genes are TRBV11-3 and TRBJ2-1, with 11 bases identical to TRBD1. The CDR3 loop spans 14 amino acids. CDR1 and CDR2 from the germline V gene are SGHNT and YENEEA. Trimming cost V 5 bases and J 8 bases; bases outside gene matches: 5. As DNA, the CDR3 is TGTGCCAGCAGCAGCCGGGACAGGGGGGATGAGCAGTTCTTC. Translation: CASSSRDRGDEQFF.

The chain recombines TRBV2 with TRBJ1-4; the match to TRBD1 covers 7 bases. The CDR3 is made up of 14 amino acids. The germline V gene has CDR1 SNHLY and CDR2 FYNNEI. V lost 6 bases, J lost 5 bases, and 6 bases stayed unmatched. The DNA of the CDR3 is TGTGCCAGCAGGGGTACAGGGGTAAATGAAAAACTGTTTTTT. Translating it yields CASRGTGVNEKLFF.

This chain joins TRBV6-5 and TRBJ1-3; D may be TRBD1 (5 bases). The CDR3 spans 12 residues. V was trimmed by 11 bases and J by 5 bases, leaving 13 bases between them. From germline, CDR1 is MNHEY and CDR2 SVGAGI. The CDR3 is CASRTRRNTIYF. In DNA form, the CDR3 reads TGTGCCTCAAGGACACGCCGAAACACCATATATTTT.

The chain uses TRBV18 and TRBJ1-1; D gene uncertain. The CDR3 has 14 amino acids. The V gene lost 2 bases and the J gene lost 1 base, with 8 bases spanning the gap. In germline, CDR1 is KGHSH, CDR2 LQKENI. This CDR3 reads CASSPSGRNTEAFF. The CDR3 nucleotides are TGTGCCAGCTCACCAAGTGGCAGGAACACTGAAGCTTTCTTT.

DNA of the CDR3: TGTGCCAGCAGCCCCCACAGGGGCCCTGGGGAAAAACTGTTTTTT. Protein sequence: CASSPHRGPGEKLFF. The chain couples TRBV7-9 to TRBJ1-4; 7 bases match TRBD1. Per the germline V gene, CDR1 is SEHNR and CDR2 is FQNEAQ (reference sequence). J gave up 8 bases and V 5 bases, and 11 bases lay outside the gene matches. This CDR3 comprises 15 residues.

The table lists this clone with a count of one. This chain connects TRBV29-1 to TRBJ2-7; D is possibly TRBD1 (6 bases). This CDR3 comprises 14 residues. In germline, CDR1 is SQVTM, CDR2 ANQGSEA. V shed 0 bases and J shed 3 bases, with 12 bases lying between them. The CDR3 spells CSVEDRGQSYEQYF. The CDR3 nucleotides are TGCAGCGTTGAAGATCGAGGACAGAGCTACGAGCAGTACTTC.

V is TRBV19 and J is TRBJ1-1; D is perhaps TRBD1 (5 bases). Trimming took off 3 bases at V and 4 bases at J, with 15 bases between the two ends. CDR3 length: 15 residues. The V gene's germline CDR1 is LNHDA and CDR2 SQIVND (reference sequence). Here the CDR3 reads CASSIRSQVGTEAFF. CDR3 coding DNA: TGTGCCAGTAGTATTCGGTCACAGGTTGGCACTGAAGCTTTCTTT.